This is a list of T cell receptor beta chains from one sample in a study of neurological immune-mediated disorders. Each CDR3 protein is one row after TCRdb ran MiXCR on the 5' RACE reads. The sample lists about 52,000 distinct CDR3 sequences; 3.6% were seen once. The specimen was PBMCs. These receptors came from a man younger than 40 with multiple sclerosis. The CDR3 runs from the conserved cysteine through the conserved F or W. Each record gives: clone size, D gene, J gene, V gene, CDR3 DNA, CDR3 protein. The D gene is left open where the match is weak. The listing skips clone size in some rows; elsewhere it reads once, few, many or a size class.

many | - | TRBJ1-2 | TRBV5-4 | TGTGCCAGCAGACCCCTAGGGGTGGGCTATGGCTACACCTTC | CASRPLGVGYGYTF
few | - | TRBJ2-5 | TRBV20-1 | TGCAGTGCTAGAGATAACTTAGAGACCCAGTACTTC | CSARDNLETQYF
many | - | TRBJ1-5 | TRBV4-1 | TGCGCCAGCAGCCCCCACAGTTTCAATCAGCCCCAGCATTTT | CASSPHSFNQPQHF
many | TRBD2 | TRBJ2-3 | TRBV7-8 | TGTGCCAGCAGCTTAGGCCCGGGGATTAGCGCGGGAGGTACAGATACGCAGTATTTT | CASSLGPGISAGGTDTQYF
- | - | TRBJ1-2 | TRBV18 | TGTGCCAGCTCGGTTACGGGAGGAAATGGCTACACCTTC | CASSVTGGNGYTF
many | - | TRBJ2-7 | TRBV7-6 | TGTGCCAGCAGCTTAGGCCCGGCGGGTTCCTACGAGCAGTACTTC | CASSLGPAGSYEQYF
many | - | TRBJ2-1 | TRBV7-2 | TGTGCCAGCAGCTCTTACAGGGGGGAGGGCGCCTACAATGAGCAGTTCTTC | CASSSYRGEGAYNEQFF
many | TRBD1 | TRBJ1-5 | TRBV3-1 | TGTGCCAGCAGCCAAGGTCTGACAGGGCCCTCGAATCAGCCCCAGCATTTT | CASSQGLTGPSNQPQHF
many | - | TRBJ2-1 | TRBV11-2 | TGTGCCAGCAGTTCGGACAGCCGAACCCTTAACAATGAGCAGTTCTTC | CASSSDSRTLNNEQFF
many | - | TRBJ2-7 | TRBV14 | TGTGCCAGCAGCCAAGAATACGAGCAGTACTTC | CASSQEYEQYF
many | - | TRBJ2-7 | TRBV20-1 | TGCAGTGCTAGTTCCGCTTACGAGCAGTACTTC | CSASSAYEQYF
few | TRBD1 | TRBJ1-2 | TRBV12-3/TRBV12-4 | TGTGCCAGCAGTACCTCCGGGACAGGGGGGAATGGCTACACCTTC | CASSTSGTGGNGYTF
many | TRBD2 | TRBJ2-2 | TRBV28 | TGTGCCAGCAGTGCTCCGGGGGGGATGGCCGGGGAGCTGTTTTTT | CASSAPGGMAGELFF
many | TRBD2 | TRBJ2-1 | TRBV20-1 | TGCAGTGCTACCGGACTAGCGGGAGGTCCCAATGAGCAGTTCTTC | CSATGLAGGPNEQFF
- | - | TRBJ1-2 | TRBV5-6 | TGTGCCAGCAGCTTGGAAGAGGCTAACTATGGCTACACCTTC | CASSLEEANYGYTF
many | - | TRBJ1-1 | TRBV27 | TGTGCCAGCAGCGAGTTCTCGAACACTGAAGCTTTCTTT | CASSEFSNTEAFF
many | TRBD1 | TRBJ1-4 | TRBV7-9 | TGTGCCAGCACCCCCTCCCGGGACAGGCTTGCAACTAATGAAAAACTGTTTTTT | CASTPSRDRLATNEKLFF
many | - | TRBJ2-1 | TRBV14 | TGTGCCAGCAGCCAAACCGTGGGAAGGGAAAATGAGCAGTTCTTC | CASSQTVGRENEQFF
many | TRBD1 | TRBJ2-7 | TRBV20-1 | TGCAGTGCTAGAGAACAGACAGGGGGGTACCACGAGCAGTACTTC | CSAREQTGGYHEQYF
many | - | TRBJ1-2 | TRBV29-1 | TGCAGCGTTGAAGAGCGGTTAGCTAACTATGGCTACACCTTC | CSVEERLANYGYTF
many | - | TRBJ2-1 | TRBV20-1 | TGCAGTGCTGGGGGGGGCGGAAGCTCCTACAATGAGCAGTTCTTC | CSAGGGGSSYNEQFF
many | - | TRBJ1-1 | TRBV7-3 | TGTGCCAGCAGCACGTACAGGGACAACGCCACTGAAGCTTTCTTT | CASSTYRDNATEAFF
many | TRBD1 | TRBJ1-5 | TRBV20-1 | TGCAGTGCTAGGGACAGGGGCGATCAGCCCCAGCATTTT | CSARDRGDQPQHF
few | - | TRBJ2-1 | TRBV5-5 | TGTGCCAGCAGCTACCGGGACACCTTCTACAATGAGCAGTTCTTC | CASSYRDTFYNEQFF
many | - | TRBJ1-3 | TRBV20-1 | TGCAGTGCCTACGGACAGTCTGGAAACACCATATATTTT | CSAYGQSGNTIYF
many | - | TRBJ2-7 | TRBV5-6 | TGTGCCAGCAGCCGGGACCTGCTGGGCGAGCAGTACTTC | CASSRDLLGEQYF
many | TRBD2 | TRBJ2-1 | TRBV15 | TGTGCCACCAGCAGAACCCTGACTAGCGGAAACTCCTACAATGAGCAGTTCTTC | CATSRTLTSGNSYNEQFF
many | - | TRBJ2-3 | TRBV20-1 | TGCAGTGTGCGTGGGAGTACAGATACGCAGTATTTT | CSVRGSTDTQYF
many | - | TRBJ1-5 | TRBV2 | TGTGCCAGCAACACAGATAGCAATCAGCCCCAGCATTTT | CASNTDSNQPQHF
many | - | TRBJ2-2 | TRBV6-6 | TGTGCCAGCAGTGGCACCGGGGAGCTGTTTTTT | CASSGTGELFF
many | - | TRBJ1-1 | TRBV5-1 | TGCGCCAGCAGCTTGTTCAGGGTTGACACTGAAGCTTTCTTT | CASSLFRVDTEAFF
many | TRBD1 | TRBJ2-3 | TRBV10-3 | TGTGCCATCAGTGGGGACAGTAACGAGTATGGTCCGACAGATACGCAGTATTTT | CAISGDSNEYGPTDTQYF
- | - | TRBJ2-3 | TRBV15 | TGTGCCACCAGCAGACCGCACACAGATACGCAGTATTTT | CATSRPHTDTQYF
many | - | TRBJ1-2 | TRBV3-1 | TGTGCCAGCAGCCAAGGGAAGGGCCTGACCTCTGGCTACACCTTC | CASSQGKGLTSGYTF
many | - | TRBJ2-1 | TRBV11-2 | TGTGCCAGCAGCCAGTTAAGGGCCCGGGGGGACACAGGGAATGAGCAGTTCTTC | CASSQLRARGDTGNEQFF
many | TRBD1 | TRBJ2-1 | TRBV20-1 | TGCAGTGCTAGAAGCACAGGGGGCAGAAATGAGCAGTTCTTC | CSARSTGGRNEQFF
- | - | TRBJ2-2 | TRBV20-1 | TGCAGTGGCGAAAGTCCGGGTAAAGGCGGGGAGCTGTTTTTT | CSGESPGKGGELFF
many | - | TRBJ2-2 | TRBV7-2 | TGTGCCAGCAGCCGCGAGGTGGGGTCCGGGGAGCTGTTTTTT | CASSREVGSGELFF
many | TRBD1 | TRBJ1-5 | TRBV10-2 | TGCGCCAGCAGTGAGTCGACAGGGGGCCGGCAGCCCCAGCATTTT | CASSESTGGRQPQHF
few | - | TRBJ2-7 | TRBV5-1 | TGCGCCAGCAGCTTGGTTACGGCGGATTACTCCTACGAGCAGTACTTC | CASSLVTADYSYEQYF
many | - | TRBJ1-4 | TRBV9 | TGTGCCAGCAGCGTAGGAGACCGCGGAAAACTGTTTTTT | CASSVGDRGKLFF
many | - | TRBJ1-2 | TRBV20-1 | TGCAGTGCGGCCGGATCCTATGGCTACACCTTC | CSAAGSYGYTF
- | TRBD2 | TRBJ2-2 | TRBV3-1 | TGTGCCAGCAGGACTCTGGGACTAGCGAACACCGGGGAGCTGTTTTTT | CASRTLGLANTGELFF
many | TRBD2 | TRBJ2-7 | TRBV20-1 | TGCAGTGCGCCTGACGTGTCGAGCGGGAGCAACGAGCAGTACTTC | CSAPDVSSGSNEQYF
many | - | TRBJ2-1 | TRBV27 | TGTGCCAGCAGCCGACGCAAGGAGAATGAGCAGTTCTTC | CASSRRKENEQFF
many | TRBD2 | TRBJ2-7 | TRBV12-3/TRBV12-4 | TGTGCCAGCAGTAGACTAGCGGGGGGGCCATACGAGCAGTACTTC | CASSRLAGGPYEQYF
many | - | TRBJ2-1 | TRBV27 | TGTGCCAGCAGTTCCTCTAGCACTAACTATGAGCAGTTCTTC | CASSSSSTNYEQFF